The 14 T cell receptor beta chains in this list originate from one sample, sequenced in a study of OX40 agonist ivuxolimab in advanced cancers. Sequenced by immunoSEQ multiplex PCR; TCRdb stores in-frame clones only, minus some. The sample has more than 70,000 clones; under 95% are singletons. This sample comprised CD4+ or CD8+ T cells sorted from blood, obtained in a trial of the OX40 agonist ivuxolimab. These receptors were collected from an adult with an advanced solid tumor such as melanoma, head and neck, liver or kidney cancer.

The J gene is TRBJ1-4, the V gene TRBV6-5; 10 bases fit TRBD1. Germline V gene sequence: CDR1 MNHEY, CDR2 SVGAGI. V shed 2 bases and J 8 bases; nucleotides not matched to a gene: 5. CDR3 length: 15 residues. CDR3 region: CASSYGTGDFEKLFF. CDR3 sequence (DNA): TGTGCCAGCAGTTACGGGACAGGGGATTTCGAAAAACTGTTTTTT.

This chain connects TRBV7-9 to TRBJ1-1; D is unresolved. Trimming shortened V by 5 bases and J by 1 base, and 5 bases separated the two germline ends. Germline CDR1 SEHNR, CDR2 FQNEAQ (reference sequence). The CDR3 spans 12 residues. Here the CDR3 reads CASSQTNTEAFF. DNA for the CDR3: TGTGCCAGCAGCCAAACGAACACTGAAGCTTTCTTT.

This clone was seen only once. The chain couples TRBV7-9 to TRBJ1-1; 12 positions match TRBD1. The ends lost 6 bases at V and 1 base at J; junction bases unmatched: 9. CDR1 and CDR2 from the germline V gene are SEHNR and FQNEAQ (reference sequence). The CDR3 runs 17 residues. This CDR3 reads CASSPPGQGARNTEAFF. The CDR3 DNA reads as TGTGCCAGCAGTCCCCCGGGACAGGGGGCGCGGAACACTGAAGCTTTCTTT.

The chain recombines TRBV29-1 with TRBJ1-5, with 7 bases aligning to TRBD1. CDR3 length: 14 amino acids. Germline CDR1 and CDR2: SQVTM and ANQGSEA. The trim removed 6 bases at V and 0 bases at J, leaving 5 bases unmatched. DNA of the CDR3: TGCAGCGTGCTCCAGGGGGATAGCAATCAGCCCCAGCATTTT. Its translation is CSVLQGDSNQPQHF.

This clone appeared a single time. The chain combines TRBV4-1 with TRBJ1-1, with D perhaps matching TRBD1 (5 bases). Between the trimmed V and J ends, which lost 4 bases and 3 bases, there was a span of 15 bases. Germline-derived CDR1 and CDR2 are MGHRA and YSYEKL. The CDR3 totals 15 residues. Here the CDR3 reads CASSRTEGFDTEAFF. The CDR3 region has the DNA TGCGCCAGCAGCCGCACCGAGGGGTTTGACACTGAAGCTTTCTTT.

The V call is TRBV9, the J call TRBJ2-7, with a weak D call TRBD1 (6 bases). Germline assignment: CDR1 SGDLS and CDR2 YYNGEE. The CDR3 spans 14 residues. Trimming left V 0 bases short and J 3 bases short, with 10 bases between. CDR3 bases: TGTGCCAGCAGCGTAGAAGGGGGTAGCTACGAGCAGTACTTC. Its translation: CASSVEGGSYEQYF.

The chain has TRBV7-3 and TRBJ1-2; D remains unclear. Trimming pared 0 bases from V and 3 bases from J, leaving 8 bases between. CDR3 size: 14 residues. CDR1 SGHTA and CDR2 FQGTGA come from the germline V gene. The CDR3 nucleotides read TGTGCCAGCAGCTTAACAGGCGGAGACTATGGCTACACCTTC. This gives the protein CASSLTGGDYGYTF. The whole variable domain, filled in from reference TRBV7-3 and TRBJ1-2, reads GAGVSQTPSNKVTEKGKYVELRCDPISGHTALYWYRQSLGQGPEFLIYFQGTGAADDSGLPNDRFFAVRPEGSVSTLKIQRTERGDSAVYLCASSLTGGDYGYTFGSGTRLTVV.

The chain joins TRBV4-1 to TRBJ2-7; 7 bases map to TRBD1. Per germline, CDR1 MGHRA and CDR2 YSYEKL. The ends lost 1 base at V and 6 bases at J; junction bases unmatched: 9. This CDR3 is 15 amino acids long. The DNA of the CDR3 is TGCGCCAGCAGCCAAGCGGGACAGTACTCCGGCGAGCAGTACTTC. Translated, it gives CASSQAGQYSGEQYF.

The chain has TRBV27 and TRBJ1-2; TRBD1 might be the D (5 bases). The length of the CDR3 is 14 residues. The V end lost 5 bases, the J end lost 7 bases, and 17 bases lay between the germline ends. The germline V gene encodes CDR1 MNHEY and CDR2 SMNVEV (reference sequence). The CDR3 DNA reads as TGTGCCAGCAGTCCTTCTTGGGGACGGGGTGGCTACACCTTC. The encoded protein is CASSPSWGRGGYTF.

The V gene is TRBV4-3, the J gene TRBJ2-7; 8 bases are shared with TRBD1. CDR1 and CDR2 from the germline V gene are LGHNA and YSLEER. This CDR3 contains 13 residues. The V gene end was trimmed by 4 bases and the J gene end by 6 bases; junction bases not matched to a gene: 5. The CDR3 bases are TGCGCCAGCAGCCCCAGGGGGCTCGGCGAGCAGTACTTC. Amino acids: CASSPRGLGEQYF.

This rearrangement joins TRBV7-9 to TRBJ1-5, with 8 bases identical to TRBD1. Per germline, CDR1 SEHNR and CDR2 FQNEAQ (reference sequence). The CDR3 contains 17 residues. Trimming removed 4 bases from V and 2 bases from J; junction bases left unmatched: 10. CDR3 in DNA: TGTGCCAGCAGCTACGACAGGGGAGGTGTGGGCAATCAGCCCCAGCATTTT. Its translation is CASSYDRGGVGNQPQHF. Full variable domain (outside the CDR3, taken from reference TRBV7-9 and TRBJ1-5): DTGVSQNPRHKITKRGQNVTFRCDPISEHNRLYWYRQTLGQGPEFLTYFQNEAQLEKSRLLSDRFSAERPKGSFSTLEIQRTEQGDSAMYLCASSYDRGGVGNQPQHFGDGTRLSIL.

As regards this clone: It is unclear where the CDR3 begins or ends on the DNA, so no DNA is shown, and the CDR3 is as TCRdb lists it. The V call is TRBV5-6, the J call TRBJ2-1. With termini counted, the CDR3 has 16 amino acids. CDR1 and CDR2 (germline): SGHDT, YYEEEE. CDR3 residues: CASSFLWNYSYNEQFF.

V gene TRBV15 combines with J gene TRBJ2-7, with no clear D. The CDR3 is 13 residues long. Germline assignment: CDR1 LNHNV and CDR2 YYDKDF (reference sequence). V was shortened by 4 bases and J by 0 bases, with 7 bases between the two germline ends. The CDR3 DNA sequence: TGTGCCACCAGCATCGCTAACTCCTACGAGCAGTACTTC. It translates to CATSIANSYEQYF.

The CDR3 reads CASSLAQGLGQLIHPLHF. In DNA form, the CDR3 reads TGTGCCAGCAGCTTGGCCCAAGGGCTGGGACAGTTAATTCACCCCCTCCACTTT. This sequence joins TRBV5-5 and TRBJ1-6, with TRBD1 matching 7 bases. The CDR3 totals 18 residues. Per the germline V gene, CDR1 is SGHKS and CDR2 is YYEKEE (reference sequence). Trimming at V came to 0 bases and at J to 13 bases, leaving 19 bases not matched to a gene.